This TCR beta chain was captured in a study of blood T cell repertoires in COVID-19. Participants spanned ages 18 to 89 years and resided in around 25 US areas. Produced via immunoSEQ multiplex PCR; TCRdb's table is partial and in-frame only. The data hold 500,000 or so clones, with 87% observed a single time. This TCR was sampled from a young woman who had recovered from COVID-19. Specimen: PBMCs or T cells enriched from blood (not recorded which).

In DNA, the CDR3 is TGTGCCAGCAGCCAACCTAGCGGGGGGCCCCAAGAGACCCAGTACTTC. Its protein product is CASSQPSGGPQETQYF. The rearrangement uses TRBV5-4 and TRBJ2-5; 11 bases map to TRBD2. V was pared by 4 bases and J by 1 base, with 6 bases of the junction left unmatched. Looked up from germline, CDR1 is SGHNT and CDR2 is YYREEE (reference sequence). This CDR3 has 16 amino acids.